Presented here are 13 T cell receptor beta chains from one specimen sequenced in a study of blood T cell repertoires in COVID-19 (dated by TCRdb to the early 2020s). Library generation was performed with the immunoSEQ multiplex PCR assay. Not all clones reach the TCRdb copy of this immuneACCESS table, which keeps in-frame sequences only. Checked studies attribute under half of the gap to unresolved V genes and leave the rest unexplained. The sample table records about 160,000 clones; 70% to 90% of these occur just once. The top ten hold under 6% of the sample. Source material: peripheral blood. These receptors all come from a woman aged 50 to 60 with COVID-19, enrolled during active disease.

CDR3 nucleotides: TGTGCCAGCAGCTTAGATGGACAGGGGTGGCCCCATATCGAGCAGTACTTC. It encodes CASSLDGQGWPHIEQYF. The chain uses TRBV11-2 and TRBJ2-7, with 9 bases fitting TRBD1. The ends lost 0 bases at V and 6 bases at J; junction bases unmatched: 12. The germline V gene encodes CDR1 SGHAT and CDR2 FQNNGV. This CDR3 comprises 17 residues.

This chain uses TRBV7-2 with TRBJ2-5; no reliable D call. The CDR3 is made up of 14 amino acids. V shed 1 base and J shed 6 bases, with 12 bases lying between them. Germline loops: CDR1 SGHTA, CDR2 FQGNSA. CDR3 sequence (DNA): TGTGCCAGCAGCTTAGATCCCGGGTCGAAGACCCAGTACTTC. It encodes CASSLDPGSKTQYF.

The chain uses TRBV10-3 and TRBJ1-1; TRBD1 agrees at 7 bases. The CDR3 extends over 16 amino acids. The ends lost 3 bases at V and 1 base at J; junction bases unmatched: 8. Germline V gives CDR1 ENHRY, CDR2 SYGVKD. The CDR3 DNA follows: TGTGCCATCAGTGAACAGGGGATGGGTTGGAACACTGAAGCTTTCTTT. This gives the protein CAISEQGMGWNTEAFF.

A few counts support this clone. The junction differs from germline at one of its ends, possibly a read error. The chain has TRBV7-7 and TRBJ2-5, with a weak D call TRBD2 (7 bases). The CDR3 is made up of 15 amino acids. Germline V CDR1 and CDR2: SSHAT, FNYEAQ (reference sequence). CDR3 loop: CASSLGRGQQETQYF. CDR3 in DNA: TGTGCTAGCAGCTTAGGGCGGGGGCAGCAAGAGACCCAGTACTTC.

V gene TRBV12-5 combines with J gene TRBJ2-1, with a tentative D call TRBD1 (5 bases). The CDR3 extends over 15 amino acids. V was clipped by 4 bases and J by 0 bases, with 10 bases between them. Germline-derived CDR1 and CDR2 are LGHNT and FRNRAP. The CDR3 DNA is TGTGCTAGTGGTTCTACAGGTAACTCCTACAATGAGCAGTTCTTC. This gives the protein CASGSTGNSYNEQFF.

J is TRBJ2-1 and V is TRBV14, with 9 bases matching TRBD2. CDR1 is SGHDN, CDR2 FVKESK, per germline. V lost 1 base and J lost 5; bases outside the gene matches: 21. The length of the CDR3 is 21 residues. CDR3 protein: CASSQGGTWTALAGLDNEQFF. In DNA form, the CDR3 reads TGTGCCAGCAGCCAAGGGGGTACTTGGACAGCTCTAGCGGGGCTTGACAATGAGCAGTTCTTC.

This clone has just a few counts. This rearrangement joins TRBV11-3 to TRBJ1-5; D gene ambiguous. The CDR3 runs 13 residues. Germline-derived CDR1 and CDR2 are SGHNT and YENEEA. Trimming removed 1 base at V and 5 bases at J, with 6 bases between. CDR3 amino acids: CASSLVSDQPQHF. The CDR3 nucleotides read TGTGCCAGCAGCTTAGTGTCGGATCAGCCCCAGCATTTT.

CDR3 in DNA: TGTGCCAGCAGTCCTCGGGACAGTCGGGTAGACGAGCAGTACTTC. Translating gives CASSPRDSRVDEQYF. The chain is built from TRBV11-2 and TRBJ2-7, with 7 nucleotides matching TRBD1. CDR3 size: 15 residues. V trimming: 6 bases; J trimming: 5 bases; junction bases outside the gene matches: 13. Germline V lookup: CDR1 SGHAT, CDR2 FQNNGV.

The chain couples TRBV5-1 to TRBJ2-5, with 8 bases lining up with TRBD1. Germline CDR1 SGHRS, CDR2 YFSETQ. Trimming at V came to 6 bases and at J to 2 bases, leaving 9 bases not matched to a gene. The CDR3 extends over 15 amino acids. In DNA, the CDR3 is TGCGCCAGCACCAGACAGGGGCCCCCACAAGAGACCCAGTACTTC. It codes for CASTRQGPPQETQYF.

This chain connects TRBV5-8 to TRBJ2-3; 11 positions agree with TRBD2. The trim removed 0 bases at V and 1 base at J, leaving 4 bases unmatched. CDR1 is SGHTS, CDR2 YDEGEE, per germline. The CDR3 spans 17 residues. DNA of the CDR3: TGTGCCAGCAGCTTGGGGGAGACTAGCGGGGGCACAGATACGCAGTATTTT. Its protein product is CASSLGETSGGTDTQYF.

The chain recombines TRBV2 with TRBJ2-2; 7 nucleotides line up with TRBD1. CDR3 size: 16 residues. V trimming: 1 base; J trimming: 3 bases; junction bases outside the gene matches: 5. CDR1 is SNHLY and CDR2 is FYNNEI in the germline V gene. CDR3 in DNA: TGTGCCAGCAGTGAAGAGAGGGGGCCATACACCGGGGAGCTGTTTTTT. It specifies CASSEERGPYTGELFF.

This clone was observed once. The V and J genes are TRBV6-5 and TRBJ1-2; 10 positions agree with TRBD1. Trimming removed 5 bases from V and 6 bases from J; junction bases left unmatched: 6. Per the germline V gene, CDR1 is MNHEY and CDR2 is SVGAGI. There are 14 residues in the CDR3. The CDR3: CASSKTGGPHGYTF. For the CDR3, the DNA is TGTGCCAGCAGTAAGACAGGGGGCCCCCATGGCTACACCTTC.

The chain couples TRBV6-5 to TRBJ2-3, with D maybe TRBD1 (5 bases). CDR3 length: 14 amino acids. V gave up 6 bases and J gave up 2 bases, with 12 bases separating them. The germline V gene encodes CDR1 MNHEY and CDR2 SVGAGI. CDR3 loop: CASSPTDTTDTQYF. The CDR3 nucleotides are TGTGCCAGCAGCCCGACAGATACCACAGATACGCAGTATTTT.